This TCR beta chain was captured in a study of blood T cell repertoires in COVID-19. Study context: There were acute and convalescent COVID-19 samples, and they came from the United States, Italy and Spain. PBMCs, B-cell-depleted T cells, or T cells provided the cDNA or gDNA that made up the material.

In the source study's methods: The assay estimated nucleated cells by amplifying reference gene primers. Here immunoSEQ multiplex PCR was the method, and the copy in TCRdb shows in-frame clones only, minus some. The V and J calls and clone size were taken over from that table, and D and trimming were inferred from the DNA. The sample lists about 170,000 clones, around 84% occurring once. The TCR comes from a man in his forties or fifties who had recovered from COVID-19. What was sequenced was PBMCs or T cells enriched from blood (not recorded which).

CDR3 DNA sequence: TGTGCCAGCAGCTTGGGTGGGAATCAGGGAGATACGCAGTATTTT. This gives the protein CASSLGGNQGDTQYF. This chain links TRBV5-4 with TRBJ2-3; tentatively, D is TRBD1 (5 bases). Germline-derived CDR1 and CDR2 are SGHNT and YYREEE (reference sequence). Trimming pared 0 bases from V and 5 bases from J, leaving 13 bases between. The CDR3 is made up of 15 amino acids.